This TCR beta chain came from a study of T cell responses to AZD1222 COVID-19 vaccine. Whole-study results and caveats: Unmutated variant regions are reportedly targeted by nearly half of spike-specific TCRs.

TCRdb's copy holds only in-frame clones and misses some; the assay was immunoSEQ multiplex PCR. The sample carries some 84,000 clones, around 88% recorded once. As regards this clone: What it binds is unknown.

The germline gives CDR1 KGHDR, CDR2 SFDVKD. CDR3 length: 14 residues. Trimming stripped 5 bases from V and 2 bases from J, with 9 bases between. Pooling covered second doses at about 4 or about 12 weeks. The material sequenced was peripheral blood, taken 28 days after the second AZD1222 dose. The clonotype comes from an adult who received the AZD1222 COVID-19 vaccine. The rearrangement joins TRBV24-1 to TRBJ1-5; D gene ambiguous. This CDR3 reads CATSGRFRNQPQHF. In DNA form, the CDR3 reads TGTGCCACCAGTGGAAGGTTTCGCAATCAGCCCCAGCATTTT.